This T cell receptor (beta chain) derives from a study of T cells in Graves' hyperthyroidism and ophthalmopathy (dated by TCRdb to about 2019). Context from the whole study: Peripheral blood samples were taken at the time of initial diagnosis, prior to any treatment. To identify distinguishing TCR V-J signatures, a discovery cohort of 90 to 100 patients was used, comprising fewer than 45 with Graves' ophthalmopathy and some 60 with stable Graves' hyperthyroidism. Whether ophthalmopathy could be predicted prospectively was tested in an independent validation cohort made up of 18 to 20 hyperthyroidism patients plus 17 patients who later progressed to ophthalmopathy. The roughly 100 discovery patients were randomly divided into training and test sets at a 7:3 ratio. In addition, the study compared T-cell repertoires in thyroid tissue and in blood from five to seven Graves' hyperthyroidism patients. Once sampling was done, hyperthyroidism patients were given methimazole at a starting dose of 30 mg daily, whereas ophthalmopathy patients were given high-dose intravenous methylprednisolone. According to the paper, TCR Vbeta CDR3 sequencing was carried out on about 140 peripheral blood samples, which came from approximately 41 ophthalmopathy, approximately 72 hyperthyroidism and 17 progressor patients. The research as a whole found: A 13 V-J signature model separated ophthalmopathy from stable hyperthyroidism, with around 90% sensitivity and roughly 82% specificity in cross-validation and 80%/75% in testing. Most expanded thyroid clonotypes (frequency above 0.001) were also found in blood, which suggests that blood repertoires may mirror thyroid immune responses. No statistical method was used to set the sample size in advance, and investigators knew the group allocation. In validation, the model predicted progression to ophthalmopathy with approximately 69% sensitivity and over 72% specificity, a median of approximately 6.7 months before onset.

This clonotype has only a few counts. Which antigen it targets is not known. Per-nucleotide qualities are absent, and no much larger clonotype sits a single base away. Per the germline V gene (reference sequence), SGHNT is the CDR1 and YYREEE is the CDR2. Its CDR3 holds 16 amino acids, cysteine through phenylalanine. Only CDR3 DNA remains: 48 bases, in frame from the first base. At the junction V is shortened by 7 bases and J by 4 bases; bases outside the gene matches: 10. Hyperthyroidism patients were aged 18 to 65 years and newly diagnosed, with disease duration of less than 2 months. Exclusion was applied to patients with uncontrolled infections, other autoimmune diseases, pregnancy or lactation. Clinical symptoms, serum thyroxine and TRAb, thyroid ultrasound, and orbital computed tomography formed the basis for the diagnoses. For progressor patients, blood was drawn at the first diagnosis of hyperthyroidism, before any ophthalmopathy symptoms had appeared. PBMCs were isolated from about 9.1 ml of fresh peripheral blood by Ficoll-Paque density gradient centrifugation. Progressor patients were first diagnosed with Graves' hyperthyroidism and then developed ophthalmopathy during follow-up. Trizol reagent was used to extract total RNA, and RNA quality was then checked on an Agilent 2100 Bioanalyzer.

The TCR beta CDR3 regions were amplified from the RNA transcripts. A first-round RT-PCR of the TCR CDR3 used the HTBI primer set with the Qiagen OneStep RT-PCR kit. The libraries were constructed in a second round of multiplex PCR and then size-selected and purified. Libraries were sequenced paired-end with 100 bp reads on an Illumina HiSeq2000. The paper's processing steps were these. SOAPnuke was used to process the raw data, removing reads that contained adapters or uncalled bases, had a mean Phred below 15, or lacked an exact match to the constant primer or identifier. High-quality paired reads were merged with COPE v1.2.5, and unique nucleotide sequences were defined as clonotypes. Clonotypes were aligned to IMGT TRBV, TRBD and TRBJ reference segments using MiTCR v1.1. Only V-J combinations with frequency above 0.0001, covering 99% to 99.2% of repertoires, were analysed. A TCS score was defined as the ratio between F50 (clonal expansion) and ExV (chaos), using BLOSUM62-based TCRdist between CDR3 peptides within each V-J. Welch's t-statistics and random forest reduced just over 500 V-J features to 13, which were used in a naive Bayes classifier (R e1071). Clones were called with MiXCR by TCRdb after fastp trimmed the public reads at Q25, and only in-frame beta chains were retained. Rows with one shared CDR3 protein collapse into an entry with the most common genes and DNA. In this record, the V and J calls reflect TCRdb's handling and not the investigators' own analysis. This sample lists under 350,000 distinct CDR3 sequences; roughly 13% were detected once. Clones ranked in the top ten supply almost 8% of the sample.

Here the chain combines TRBV5-4 and TRBJ2-2; TRBD2 agrees with 10 junctional bases. This TCR came from a woman aged 25 to 39 with Graves' hyperthyroidism that later progressed to Graves' ophthalmopathy. Sequenced sample: blood. The CDR3 corresponds to CASGKAGGTSTGELFF. DNA sequence: TGTGCCAGCGGCAAAGCGGGAGGGACTTCCACCGGGGAGCTGTTTTTT.